These 29 T cell receptor beta chains originate from one sample sequenced in a study of CD8+CD57+ T cells in acquired aplastic anemia. Profiles of TCR beta VDJ and CDR3 were generated from a genomic DNA template. MiXCR, run by TCRdb on the reads, gives a single entry per CDR3 protein. The profile shows fewer than 200,000 distinct CDR3 sequences, 63% of them singletons. Sequencing used sorted CD4+, CD8+, or CD8+CD57+ T cells (not recorded which) from PBMCs. These receptor sequences come from a human donor in good health.

CDR3 nucleotides: TGTGCCAGTAGGAGACAGGGGAGAGGAGTGAACATTCAGTACTTC. Translation: CASRRQGRGVNIQYF. V is TRBV19 and J is TRBJ2-4; the match to TRBD1 covers 8 bases. The CDR3 spans 15 residues. Germline lookup yields CDR1 LNHDA and CDR2 SQIVND (reference sequence). Trimming took 6 bases from V and 7 from J; bases not matched to a gene: 11.

The V call is TRBV5-6, the J call TRBJ2-5, with TRBD1 matching 7 bases. There are 17 residues in the CDR3. V dropped 4 bases and J dropped 4; count of bases not matched to a gene: 16. Germline lookup yields CDR1 SGHDT and CDR2 YYEEEE. In DNA, the CDR3 is TGTGCCAGCAGCCCGAAGAACAGGGGCCTGCCCGGAGAGACCCAGTACTTC. Residues: CASSPKNRGLPGETQYF.

This clonotype was found many times. The gene calls are TRBV29-1 and TRBJ2-1; no firm D call. The germline gives CDR1 SQVTM, CDR2 ANQGSEA. Trimming removed 5 bases from V and 0 bases from J, with 11 bases in between. The CDR3 is 14 residues long. The CDR3 reads CSVLIALSYNEQFF. DNA of the CDR3: TGCAGCGTTCTTATCGCGCTCTCCTACAATGAGCAGTTCTTC.

The chain combines TRBV7-8 with TRBJ2-1, with D uncertain. CDR1 and CDR2 (germline): SGHVS, FQNEAQ. The V and J ends lost 3 bases and 10 bases respectively, with 10 bases between them. The CDR3 has 12 residues. The CDR3 sequence is CASSFVQAEQFF. The CDR3 nucleotides read TGTGCCAGCAGCTTCGTTCAAGCGGAGCAGTTCTTC.

The chain uses TRBV5-6 and TRBJ1-6; D is perhaps TRBD1 (6 bases). Germline CDR1 SGHDT, CDR2 YYEEEE. The CDR3 consists of 15 residues. V was trimmed by 4 bases and J by 7 bases, leaving 15 bases between them. The CDR3 nucleotides are TGTGCCAGCAGCGGGGGCGGGGGCTGGAATTCACCCCTCCACTTT. This codes for CASSGGGGWNSPLHF.

This clonotype is a singleton in its sample. A much larger clone sits a single nucleotide away, making a read error possible. This chain links TRBV3-1 with TRBJ2-7; D gene unclear. The CDR3 covers 12 residues. Germline V gene data show CDR1 as LGHDT and CDR2 as YNNKEL (reference sequence). DNA for the CDR3: TGTGCCAGCAGCCAAGTCCCGCACGAGCGGTACTTC. Encoded protein: CASSQVPHERYF.

V and J are TRBV14 and TRBJ2-1, with 7 bases lining up with TRBD2. The CDR3 spans 17 residues. With V trimmed by 0 bases and J by 5 bases, 10 bases remained unmatched. Germline lookup yields CDR1 SGHDN and CDR2 FVKESK. In DNA form, the CDR3 reads TGTGCCAGCAGCCAAGAAAAGTGGCGGGAGATTCACAATGAGCAGTTCTTC. Protein sequence: CASSQEKWREIHNEQFF. Supplemented by reference TRBV14 and TRBJ2-1, the full variable domain reads EAGVTQFPSHSVIEKGQTVTLRCDPISGHDNLYWYRRVMGKEIKFLLHFVKESKQDESGMPNNRFLAERTGGTYSTLKVQPAELEDSGVYFCASSQEKWREIHNEQFFGPGTRLTVL.

CDR3 nucleotides: TGCAGTGCTACCAGGGGAAGGGGTGAAAAACTGTTTTTT. This translates into CSATRGRGEKLFF. The chain employs TRBV20-1 and TRBJ1-4; D perhaps matches TRBD1 (6 bases). The CDR3 is made up of 13 amino acids. The V gene's germline CDR1 is DFQATT and CDR2 SNEGSKA (reference sequence). Trimming removed 4 bases at V and 7 bases at J, with 13 bases between.

In this sample, this clonotype turned up a few times. The V and J genes are TRBV18 and TRBJ1-2, with D uncertain. V lost 2 bases and J lost 4, with 11 bases in between. The CDR3 is 14 residues long. Germline V gene lookup returns CDR1 KGHSH and CDR2 LQKENI. The CDR3 DNA reads TGTGCCAGCTCACCAGCTGCAGGCTTCTATGGCTACACCTTC. Protein product: CASSPAAGFYGYTF.

V usage is TRBV10-3 and J usage is TRBJ2-7, with D possibly matching TRBD1 (6 bases). Trimming pared 10 bases from V and 5 bases from J, leaving 27 bases between. CDR1 and CDR2 (germline): ENHRY, SYGVKD. The CDR3 is 16 amino acids. The CDR3 coding sequence is TGTGCCAGCGGACCACTTCGGGACATCGTTTGGAACGAGCAGTACTTC. As protein: CASGPLRDIVWNEQYF.

The chain combines TRBV20-1 with TRBJ2-1; D is uncertain. The length of the CDR3 is 15 residues. Germline CDR1 DFQATT, CDR2 SNEGSKA (reference sequence). V shed 5 bases and J shed 0 bases, with 14 bases lying between them. The CDR3 nucleotides are TGCAGTGCTCCCAGCTCCCAGAGCTCCTACAATGAGCAGTTCTTC. Its translation: CSAPSSQSSYNEQFF.

The table lists this clonotype with a few counts. V is TRBV6-1 and J is TRBJ1-1; D remains ambiguous. Germline loops: CDR1 MNHNS, CDR2 SASEGT. This CDR3 is 12 amino acids long. The germline V and J ends were trimmed by 5 bases and 10 bases, with 14 bases remaining between them. The CDR3 nucleotides are TGTGCCAGCAGTTATGTTGACTCCCGAGCTTTCTTT. Translation: CASSYVDSRAFF.

With respect to this clonotype: This likely comes from a read error, as the CDR3 has no conserved phenylalanine or tryptophan at its end. The chain carries TRBV7-6 and TRBJ2-7; TRBD1 matches 7 bases. Germline V gene lookup returns CDR1 SGHVS and CDR2 FNYEAQ. Trimming at V came to 5 bases and at J to 7 bases, leaving 8 bases not matched to a gene. CDR3 length: 13 residues. Written as DNA, the CDR3 is TGTGCCAGCAGCCCGCGGACAGGATCGGAGCAGTACTTA. This translates into CASSPRTGSEQYL.

This clonotype has a count of ten or more. CDR3 coding DNA: TGTGCCAGTAGTGTGGCCAATACGAACACTGAAGCTTTCTTT. This gives the protein CASSVANTNTEAFF. The chain has TRBV19 and TRBJ1-1; D is unresolved. V shed 5 bases and J shed 1 base, with 11 bases lying between them. The CDR3 covers 14 residues. Germline V CDR1 and CDR2: LNHDA, SQIVND (reference sequence).

This clonotype occurred many times. V gene TRBV20-1 combines with J gene TRBJ2-1, with D unclear. The CDR3 has 18 amino acids. V was clipped by 0 bases and J by 8 bases, with 26 bases between them. Germline assignment: CDR1 DFQATT and CDR2 SNEGSKA (reference sequence). CDR3 nucleotide sequence: TGCAGTGCTAGAGATCCGGCGAGAAGCGCGATGGTTGTCGATGAGCAGTTCTTC. Its translation: CSARDPARSAMVVDEQFF.

The count of this clonotype is one. The chain uses TRBV15 and TRBJ1-2; D is unresolved. The germline V gene encodes CDR1 LNHNV and CDR2 YYDKDF (reference sequence). V lost 2 bases to trimming and J lost 7 bases, with 11 bases between them. This CDR3 contains 13 residues. CDR3 in DNA: TGTGCCACCAGCAGACTGGGGATGGGTGGCTACACCTTC. It codes for CATSRLGMGGYTF.

Only one count was recorded for this clonotype. V is TRBV20-1 and J is TRBJ1-5; tentatively, D is TRBD1 (5 bases). Germline assignment: CDR1 DFQATT and CDR2 SNEGSKA (reference sequence). The CDR3 sequence is 15 residues long. Trimming took 0 bases from V and 1 from J, leaving 10 bases between them. The CDR3 bases are TGCAGTGCTAGAGATCCCGGGGACAGCAATCAGCCCCAGCATTTT. Protein: CSARDPGDSNQPQHF.

The chain is built from TRBV20-1 and TRBJ2-7; 8 bases are shared with TRBD1. The CDR3 runs to 12 residues. CDR1 and CDR2 from the germline V gene are DFQATT and SNEGSKA (reference sequence). J was trimmed by 6 bases and V by 5 bases; bases with no gene match: 6. The CDR3: CSAWTGSAEQYF. In DNA form, the CDR3 reads TGCAGTGCTTGGACAGGGTCGGCCGAGCAGTACTTC.

The V gene is TRBV12-3 or TRBV12-4, the J gene TRBJ2-5; 14 nucleotides line up with TRBD2. CDR3 size: 16 residues. The ends lost 6 bases at V and 5 bases at J; junction bases unmatched: 8. This CDR3 reads CASRTTSGGGLETQYF. In DNA, the CDR3 is TGTGCCAGCAGGACGACTAGCGGGGGGGGGCTTGAGACCCAGTACTTC.

This clonotype was detected once. The chain recombines TRBV4-1 with TRBJ2-7; 11 bases align to TRBD1. V lost 3 bases to trimming and J lost 4 bases; unmatched junction nucleotides: 5. This CDR3 is 15 amino acids long. Germline CDR1 reads MGHRA; CDR2 reads YSYEKL. As DNA, the CDR3 is TGCGCCAGCAGCCACCCGGGACAGGGGGTATACGAGCAGTACTTC. Translating gives CASSHPGQGVYEQYF.

This chain joins TRBV29-1 and TRBJ2-1; tentatively, D is TRBD1 (6 bases). The germline gives CDR1 SQVTM, CDR2 ANQGSEA. CDR3 length: 13 residues. V was shortened by 4 bases and J by 4 bases, with 11 bases between the two germline ends. Written as DNA, the CDR3 is TGCAGCGTTGTAGCCAGGGGTTACAATGAGCAGTTCTTC. Its protein product is CSVVARGYNEQFF.

This clonotype was seen more than once but under ten times. The chain has TRBV10-3 and TRBJ2-7; 7 bases align to TRBD2. The ends lost 10 bases at V and 2 bases at J; junction bases unmatched: 8. From germline, CDR1 is ENHRY and CDR2 SYGVKD. The CDR3 consists of 13 residues. The CDR3 reads CATQGGVTYEQYF. The DNA of the CDR3 is TGTGCCACCCAGGGAGGGGTCACCTACGAGCAGTACTTC.

This clonotype was counted ten times or more. This chain joins TRBV11-2 and TRBJ2-3; 8 bases match TRBD2. Per the germline V gene, CDR1 is SGHAT and CDR2 is FQNNGV. The CDR3 covers 15 residues. Unmatched junction bases numbered 6, after V lost 5 bases and J lost 2 bases. Written as DNA, the CDR3 is TGTGCCAGCAGCCCACATAGCGGGGCCACAGATACGCAGTATTTT. Amino acids: CASSPHSGATDTQYF.

This clonotype was seen many times. The chain employs TRBV9 and TRBJ2-5; D perhaps matches TRBD1 (5 bases). CDR1 and CDR2 from the germline V gene are SGDLS and YYNGEE. The CDR3 has 15 amino acids. Between the trimmed V and J ends, which lost 0 bases and 5 bases, there was a span of 14 bases. The chain's CDR3 is CASSVEGDPRETQYF. CDR3 DNA: TGTGCCAGCAGCGTAGAAGGGGATCCAAGGGAGACCCAGTACTTC.

This clonotype came up many times. The V gene is TRBV6-1, the J gene TRBJ1-5, with unresolved D. Looked up from germline, CDR1 is MNHNS and CDR2 is SASEGT. The CDR3 loop spans 15 amino acids. Between the trimmed V and J ends, which lost 2 bases and 0 bases, there was a span of 8 bases. CDR3 in DNA: TGTGCCAGCAGTGAATACGGGTATAGCAATCAGCCCCAGCATTTT. Its protein product is CASSEYGYSNQPQHF.

This clonotype appeared a few times. V gene TRBV29-1 combines with J gene TRBJ2-3, with D tentatively TRBD1 (6 bases). The germline V gene encodes CDR1 SQVTM and CDR2 ANQGSEA. Trimming left V 4 bases short and J 1 base short, with 9 bases between. The CDR3 extends over 13 amino acids. This chain's CDR3 is CSVGQGRTDTQYF. The CDR3 DNA reads as TGCAGCGTTGGGCAGGGGCGCACAGATACGCAGTATTTT.

The chain couples TRBV5-1 to TRBJ2-5, with TRBD1 identical over 7 bases. Germline CDR1 SGHRS, CDR2 YFSETQ. CDR3 length: 14 residues. After removal of 0 bases from V and 4 bases from J, the junction contained 3 bases not matched to a gene. CDR3 nucleotides: TGCGCCAGCAGCTTGGGACAGGGATTAGAGACCCAGTACTTC. It translates to CASSLGQGLETQYF.

This chain's CDR3 is CATSLLAGGPHEQYF. CDR3 sequence (DNA): TGTGCCACCAGTCTACTAGCGGGGGGGCCACACGAGCAGTACTTC. The chain has TRBV15 and TRBJ2-7; 13 positions match TRBD2. The ends lost 6 bases at V and 5 bases at J; junction bases unmatched: 7. Germline-derived CDR1 and CDR2 are LNHNV and YYDKDF (reference sequence). This CDR3 has 15 amino acids.

In its sample, this clonotype was seen a few times. The chain carries TRBV10-3 and TRBJ2-7; 7 positions match TRBD1. The CDR3 has 15 amino acids. The trim removed 2 bases at V and 5 bases at J, leaving 9 bases unmatched. Germline V CDR1 and CDR2: ENHRY, SYGVKD. The CDR3 protein is CAISELTGAYDEQYF. The CDR3 nucleotides read TGTGCCATCAGTGAGCTCACAGGGGCATACGACGAGCAGTACTTC.